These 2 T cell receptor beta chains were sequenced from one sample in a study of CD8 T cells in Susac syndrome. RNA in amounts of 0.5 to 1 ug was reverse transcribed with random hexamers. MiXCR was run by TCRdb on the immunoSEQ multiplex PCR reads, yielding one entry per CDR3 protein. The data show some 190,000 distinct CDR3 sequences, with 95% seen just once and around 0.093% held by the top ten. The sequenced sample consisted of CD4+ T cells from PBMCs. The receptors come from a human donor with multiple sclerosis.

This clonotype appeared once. In DNA form, the CDR3 reads TGTGCCAGCAGACCTATGCAGGGGGCGGGACACGAGCAGTACTTC. This gives the protein CASRPMQGAGHEQYF. This sequence joins TRBV7-9 and TRBJ2-7; 8 bases fit TRBD1. The CDR3 length is 15 residues. Germline V CDR1 and CDR2: SEHNR, FQNEAQ (reference sequence). The trim removed 6 bases at V and 5 bases at J, leaving 12 bases unmatched.

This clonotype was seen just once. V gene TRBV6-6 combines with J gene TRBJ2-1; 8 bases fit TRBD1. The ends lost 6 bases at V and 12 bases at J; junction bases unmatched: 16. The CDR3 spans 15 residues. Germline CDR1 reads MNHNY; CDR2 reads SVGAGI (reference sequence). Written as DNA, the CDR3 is TGTGCCAGCAGGGCCCCGGGACAGGAGGGGACTGGGCAGTTCTTC. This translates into CASRAPGQEGTGQFF.